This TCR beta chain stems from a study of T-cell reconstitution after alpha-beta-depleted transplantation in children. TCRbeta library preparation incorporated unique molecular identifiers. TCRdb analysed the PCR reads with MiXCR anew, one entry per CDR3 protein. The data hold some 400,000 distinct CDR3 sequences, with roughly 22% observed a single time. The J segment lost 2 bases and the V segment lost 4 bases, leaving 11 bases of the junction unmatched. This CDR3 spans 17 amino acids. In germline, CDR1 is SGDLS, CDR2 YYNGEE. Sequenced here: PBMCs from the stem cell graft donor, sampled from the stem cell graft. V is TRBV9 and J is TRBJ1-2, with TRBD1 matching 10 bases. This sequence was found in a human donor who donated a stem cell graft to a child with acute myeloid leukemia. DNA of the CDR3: TGTGCCAGCAGCCCACCGGGACAGGGGCAAAAAAACTATGGCTACACCTTC. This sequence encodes CASSPPGQGQKNYGYTF.